The present entry profiles one TCR beta chain with its context. Antigen: not known. The data were produced by immunoSEQ multiplex PCR, yet TCRdb's version contains in-frame clones alone and is incomplete. The sample holds about 10,000 clones, approximately 71% seen once. Germline V CDR1 and CDR2: SQVTM, ANQGSEA. V was pared by 7 bases and J by 1 base, with 11 bases between. CDR3 size: 12 residues. These data are taken from a study of the immune and genomic landscape of osteosarcoma. Study-level background: Patients had high-grade osteosarcoma, aged about 5-90 at diagnosis.

Study-wide findings and caveats: Immune-hot C3 tumors showed higher but still low clonality than cold C1.

The post-treatment osteosarcoma tumors were primary, local recurrence or metastasis specimens from poor-prognosis patients. The sample was osteosarcoma tumor tissue from the lung. V gene TRBV29-1 combines with J gene TRBJ2-7; D not resolved. The TCR sequence derives from a human donor with osteosarcoma. CDR3 amino acids: CSAVTESYEQYF. In DNA form, the CDR3 reads TGCAGCGCCGTTACCGAATCCTACGAGCAGTACTTC.